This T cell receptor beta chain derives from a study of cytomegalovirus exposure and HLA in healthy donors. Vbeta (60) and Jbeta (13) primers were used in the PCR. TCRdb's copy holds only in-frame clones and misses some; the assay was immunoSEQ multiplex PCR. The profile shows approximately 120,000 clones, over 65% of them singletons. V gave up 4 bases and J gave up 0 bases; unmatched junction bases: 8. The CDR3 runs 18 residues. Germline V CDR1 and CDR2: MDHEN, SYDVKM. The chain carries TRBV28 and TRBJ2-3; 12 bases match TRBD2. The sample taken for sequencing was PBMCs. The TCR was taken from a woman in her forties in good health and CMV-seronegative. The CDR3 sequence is CASSSLAGGRESTDTQYF. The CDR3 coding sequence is TGTGCCAGCAGTTCACTAGCGGGAGGACGGGAGAGCACAGATACGCAGTATTTT.